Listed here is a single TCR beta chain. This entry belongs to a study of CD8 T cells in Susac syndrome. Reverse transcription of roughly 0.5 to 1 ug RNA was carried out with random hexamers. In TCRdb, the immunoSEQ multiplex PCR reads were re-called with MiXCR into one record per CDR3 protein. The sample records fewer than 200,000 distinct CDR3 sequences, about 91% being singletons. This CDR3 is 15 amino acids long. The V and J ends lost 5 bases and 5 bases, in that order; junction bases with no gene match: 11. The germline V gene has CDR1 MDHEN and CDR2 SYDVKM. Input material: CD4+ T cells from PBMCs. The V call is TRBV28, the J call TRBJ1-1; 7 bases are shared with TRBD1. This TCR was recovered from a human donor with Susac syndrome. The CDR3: CASSHTLEGATEAFF. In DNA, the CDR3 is TGTGCCAGCAGTCATACCCTAGAGGGGGCTACTGAAGCTTTCTTT. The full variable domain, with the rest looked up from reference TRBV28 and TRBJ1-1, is DVKVTQSSRYLVKRTGEKVFLECVQDMDHENMFWYRQDPGLGLRLIYFSYDVKMKEKGDIPEGYSVSREKKERFSLILESASTNQTSMYLCASSHTLEGATEAFFGQGTRLTVV.